A single sample is the source of the 28 T cell receptor beta chains below, sequenced in a study of T cells in Graves' hyperthyroidism and ophthalmopathy. Using RNA transcripts as the source, TCR beta CDR3 regions were amplified. HTBI primers were the set used in a first-round RT-PCR of the TCR CDR3. TCRdb re-derived calls from the multiplex PCR reads in MiXCR, one entry per CDR3 protein. This sample has around 340,000 distinct CDR3 sequences, with roughly 17% found just once. Sequenced input: blood. These TCRs come from a woman under 40 with Graves' hyperthyroidism that later progressed to Graves' ophthalmopathy.

This clonotype was found many times. The chain is built from TRBV6-1 and TRBJ2-1, with 8 bases aligning to TRBD1. Germline lookup yields CDR1 MNHNS and CDR2 SASEGT. The V gene end was trimmed by 3 bases and the J gene end by 8 bases; junction bases not matched to a gene: 6. The CDR3 runs 14 residues. The CDR3: CASSETGASDEQFF. CDR3 coding DNA: TGTGCCAGCAGTGAGACAGGGGCTAGTGATGAGCAGTTCTTC.

This clonotype was detected many times. The V gene is TRBV4-2, the J gene TRBJ2-5, with 7 bases lining up with TRBD1. This CDR3 contains 18 residues. V lost 0 bases to trimming and J lost 1 base; unmatched junction nucleotides: 11. The V gene's germline CDR1 is LGHNA and CDR2 YNFKEQ. CDR3 coding DNA: TGTGCCAGCAGCCAAGATAGGACCAGGGGGAACATCCAAGAGACCCAGTACTTC. It is translated as CASSQDRTRGNIQETQYF.

This clonotype was found many times. The genes are TRBV3-1 and TRBJ1-4; 7 positions agree with TRBD1. CDR3 length equals 17 residues. Germline V lookup: CDR1 LGHDT, CDR2 YNNKEL (reference sequence). V was clipped by 7 bases and J by 8 bases; unmatched bases: 19. The CDR3 sequence is CASTSIGQAREEEKLFF. The CDR3 nucleotides are TGTGCCAGCACCTCAATCGGACAGGCCAGGGAGGAAGAAAAACTGTTTTTT.

V is TRBV5-5 and J is TRBJ2-1; 7 bases map to TRBD1. The length of the CDR3 is 15 residues. V trimming: 3 bases; J trimming: 10 bases; junction bases outside the gene matches: 13. In germline, CDR1 is SGHKS, CDR2 YYEKEE (reference sequence). CDR3 in amino acids: CASSSKPGQLREQFF. DNA of the CDR3: TGTGCCAGCAGCTCTAAACCGGGACAGCTAAGAGAGCAGTTCTTC.

Details on this clonotype: A read error may be the cause here, since a much bigger clone is one base away. The chain joins TRBV2 to TRBJ2-2; TRBD2 agrees at 13 bases. V was clipped by 7 bases and J by 9 bases; unmatched bases: 20. From germline, CDR1 is SNHLY and CDR2 FYNNEI. The CDR3 extends over 19 amino acids. CDR3 sequence (DNA): TGTGCCAGCACCACCCCCCTACTAGCGGGAGGGCCTTTGGCCTGGGAGCTGTTTTTT. As protein: CASTTPLLAGGPLAWELFF.

This clonotype was seen at least ten times. The V call is TRBV2, the J call TRBJ2-7; TRBD2 aligns across 8 bases. Germline lookup yields CDR1 SNHLY and CDR2 FYNNEI. J lost 0 bases, V lost 4 bases, and 5 bases had no gene match. The CDR3 totals 15 residues. The CDR3 protein is CASSGSAGASYEQYF. The CDR3 nucleotides read TGTGCCAGCAGTGGTTCAGCGGGGGCCTCCTACGAGCAGTACTTC.

This clonotype was seen more than once but under ten times. This could be a read error, since a much larger clone is one nucleotide away. The CDR3: CASSFGVSTNEKPFF. In DNA, the CDR3 is TGTGCCAGCAGTTTTGGGGTGTCCACTAATGAAAAACCGTTTTTT. The J gene is TRBJ1-4, the V gene TRBV12-3 or TRBV12-4; no reliable D call. The CDR3 length is 15 residues.

The chain has TRBV24-1 and TRBJ2-5; a possible D gene is TRBD1 (6 bases). The V gene's germline CDR1 is KGHDR and CDR2 SFDVKD. V was trimmed by 1 base and J by 6 bases, leaving 14 bases between them. CDR3 size: 15 residues. The CDR3, as DNA: TGTGCCACCAGTGATTTTAGAGGGGGTAAAAAGACCCAGTACTTC. Protein product: CATSDFRGGKKTQYF.

The table lists this clonotype with many counts. The V call is TRBV7-2, the J call TRBJ2-2, with TRBD2 identical over 16 bases. Germline-derived CDR1 and CDR2 are SGHTA and FQGNSA. The CDR3 totals 17 residues. V lost 5 bases, J lost 6 bases, and 6 bases stayed unmatched. The CDR3 sequence is CASSLGTSGRASGELFF. Here the CDR3 DNA reads TGTGCCAGCAGCCTAGGGACTAGCGGGAGGGCCTCCGGGGAGCTGTTTTTT.

This clonotype was detected ten times or more. The chain recombines TRBV2 with TRBJ1-1; D uncertain. CDR1 SNHLY and CDR2 FYNNEI come from the germline V gene. V shed 5 bases and J shed 1 base, with 11 bases lying between them. This CDR3 has 14 residues. The CDR3 here is CASSSMAANTEAFF. The CDR3 region has the DNA TGTGCCAGCAGTTCCATGGCAGCGAACACTGAAGCTTTCTTT.

The chain joins TRBV30 to TRBJ1-4; D not certain. Germline values: CDR1 GTSNPN, CDR2 SVGIG (reference sequence). The V gene lost 1 base and the J gene lost 7 bases, with 10 bases spanning the gap. The CDR3 sequence is 13 residues long. The CDR3 sequence: CAWSAGDFEKLFF. CDR3 nucleotide sequence: TGTGCCTGGAGTGCTGGGGATTTTGAAAAACTGTTTTTT. Full variable domain (missing parts from reference TRBV30 and TRBJ1-4): SQTIHQWPATLVQPVGSPLSLECTVEGTSNPNLYWYRQAAGRGLQLLFYSVGIGQISSEVPQNLSASRPQDRQFILSSKKLLLSDSGFYLCAWSAGDFEKLFFGSGTQLSVL.

This clonotype has at least ten counts. This rearrangement joins TRBV10-2 to TRBJ1-2; 8 bases match TRBD1. The ends lost 2 bases at V and 11 bases at J; junction bases unmatched: 19. The CDR3 runs to 17 residues. Germline V gives CDR1 WSHSY, CDR2 SAAADI. CDR3 bases: TGCGCCAGCAGTGAGACTGGACAGGGTCGCACTCTCACGACGTACACCTTC. It encodes CASSETGQGRTLTTYTF.

This clonotype appeared many times. The genes are TRBV12-3 or TRBV12-4 and TRBJ2-3, with TRBD2 matching 8 bases. The trim removed 1 base at V and 3 bases at J, leaving 3 bases unmatched. The CDR3 sequence is 15 residues long. The CDR3 nucleotides read TGTGCCAGCAGTTTAGAACTAGCGGAGACAGATACGCAGTATTTT. This codes for CASSLELAETDTQYF.

J is TRBJ1-1 and V is TRBV6-2 or TRBV6-3; D is uncertain. The V gene's germline CDR1 is MNHEY and CDR2 SVGEGT. The CDR3 is made up of 15 amino acids. Trimming stripped 0 bases from V and 0 bases from J, with 8 bases between. CDR3 DNA: TGTGCCAGCAGTTACTCCGGCAGGATGAACACTGAAGCTTTCTTT. Translated, it gives CASSYSGRMNTEAFF.

This clonotype has just a few counts. This sequence joins TRBV20-1 and TRBJ1-6; 9 bases line up with TRBD1. Germline values: CDR1 DFQATT, CDR2 SNEGSKA (reference sequence). V was clipped by 0 bases and J by 11 bases; unmatched bases: 14. The CDR3 totals 17 residues. For the CDR3, the DNA is TGCAGTGCTAGAGACCCCCAGGGACAGGGAGGTCTAGCACCCCTCCACTTT. Amino acid sequence: CSARDPQGQGGLAPLHF.

Worth noting for this clonotype: This clone may be a read error of a much larger clone one base away. The V call is TRBV3-1, the J call TRBJ2-7; 9 bases map to TRBD2. Per germline, CDR1 LGHDT and CDR2 YNNKEL (reference sequence). Trimming took 4 bases from V and 3 from J; bases not matched to a gene: 10. This CDR3 is 16 amino acids long. The CDR3 DNA reads TGTGCCAGCAGCCTGGCGGGGGGGGAGACTGTCTACGAGCAGTACTTC. Protein product: CASSLAGGETVYEQYF.

This clonotype showed up many times. This chain connects TRBV11-2 to TRBJ1-3; D may be TRBD1 (5 bases). The CDR3 sequence is 13 residues long. Looked up from germline, CDR1 is SGHAT and CDR2 is FQNNGV. V lost 5 bases to trimming and J lost 7 bases, with 12 bases between them. This CDR3 reads CASSALRENTIYF. In nucleotides, the CDR3 is TGTGCCAGCAGCGCGCTCAGGGAGAACACCATATATTTT.

This clonotype occurred many times. This chain uses TRBV7-9 with TRBJ1-3, with D possibly TRBD1 on 6 matching bases. Trimming took off 4 bases at V and 0 bases at J, with 13 bases between the two ends. The CDR3 is 16 amino acids. CDR1 is SEHNR, CDR2 FQNEAQ, per germline (reference sequence). As DNA, the CDR3 is TGTGCCAGCAGCTCCTACAGGGAGAACTCTGGAAACACCATATATTTT. This translates into CASSSYRENSGNTIYF.

This clonotype has at least ten counts. This chain connects TRBV19 to TRBJ1-2, with D possibly matching TRBD1 (6 bases). Germline V lookup: CDR1 LNHDA, CDR2 SQIVND (reference sequence). The CDR3 loop spans 15 amino acids. Trimming took off 3 bases at V and 4 bases at J, with 15 bases between the two ends. The CDR3 sequence: CASSMRTVEGYGYTF. DNA for the CDR3: TGTGCCAGTAGTATGCGGACAGTCGAAGGCTATGGCTACACCTTC.

This clonotype has only a few counts. The chain combines TRBV18 with TRBJ1-5; no firm D call. Trimming stripped 6 bases from V and 5 bases from J, with 14 bases between. Germline loops: CDR1 KGHSH, CDR2 LQKENI. The CDR3 covers 14 residues. The CDR3 reads CASSLLGGDQPQHF. The DNA of the CDR3 is TGTGCCAGCTCCCTCTTGGGTGGGGATCAGCCCCAGCATTTT.

This clonotype was counted ten times or more. The V call is TRBV12-3 or TRBV12-4, the J call TRBJ2-5, with 7 bases identical to TRBD1. The CDR3 length is 13 residues. J lost 5 bases, V lost 3 bases, and 3 bases had no gene match. The CDR3 sequence: CASSFTGVETQYF. The CDR3 DNA reads as TGTGCCAGCAGTTTTACAGGGGTGGAGACCCAGTACTTC.

This clonotype was recorded many times. The chain carries TRBV28 and TRBJ1-4; D unresolved. Trimming stripped 3 bases from V and 8 bases from J, with 22 bases between. Germline V CDR1 and CDR2: MDHEN, SYDVKM. The CDR3 runs 17 residues. Here the CDR3 reads CASSLVLSGPIGEKLFF. In DNA form, the CDR3 reads TGTGCCAGCAGTTTGGTTTTATCGGGCCCGATAGGCGAAAAACTGTTTTTT.

This clonotype was counted at least ten times. This chain connects TRBV20-1 to TRBJ2-1, with D perhaps TRBD2 (5 bases). Germline-derived CDR1 and CDR2 are DFQATT and SNEGSKA (reference sequence). V dropped 5 bases and J dropped 7 bases, with 21 bases sitting between them. The CDR3 sequence is 15 residues long. The CDR3 coding sequence is TGCAGTGCTGGACCCAGTGGACCCGGGGAGAATGAGCAGTTCTTC. Amino acids: CSAGPSGPGENEQFF.

In its sample, this clonotype was seen a few times. The genes are TRBV6-1 and TRBJ1-2; 9 positions agree with TRBD1. Trimming took 5 bases from V and 4 from J; bases not matched to a gene: 8. CDR1 is MNHNS and CDR2 is SASEGT in the germline V gene. The CDR3 is 15 residues long. In nucleotides, the CDR3 is TGTGCCAGCAGTACTCGGGACAGGGCTATCTATGGCTACACCTTC. This sequence encodes CASSTRDRAIYGYTF.

The V and J genes are TRBV7-2 and TRBJ2-5; D possibly corresponds to TRBD2 (6 bases). With 0 bases removed from V and 5 bases from J, the gap between germline ends came to 10 bases. The germline V gene has CDR1 SGHTA and CDR2 FQGNSA. This CDR3 region has 14 residues. The CDR3 protein is CASSLALRGETQYF. The CDR3 DNA follows: TGTGCCAGCAGCTTAGCGCTCCGGGGGGAGACCCAGTACTTC.

There are a few counts of this clonotype. V gene TRBV19 combines with J gene TRBJ2-3; the D is unclear. CDR1 is LNHDA and CDR2 is SQIVND in the germline V gene (reference sequence). Between the trimmed V and J ends, which lost 3 bases and 2 bases, there was a span of 6 bases. This CDR3 has 13 amino acids. The CDR3 coding sequence is TGTGCCAGTAGTATGCTGTCCACAGATACGCAGTATTTT. Translated: CASSMLSTDTQYF.

The sample holds many counts of this clonotype. The chain is built from TRBV7-9 and TRBJ2-7; D possibly corresponds to TRBD1 (5 bases). CDR1 is SEHNR and CDR2 is FQNEAQ in the germline V gene (reference sequence). The length of the CDR3 is 17 residues. V was clipped by 5 bases and J by 0 bases, with 20 bases between them. In DNA, the CDR3 is TGTGCCAGCAGCCATACCGCTTCAACCGACAGCTCCTACGAGCAGTACTTC. Translating gives CASSHTASTDSSYEQYF.

This clonotype showed up many times. The genes are TRBV6-2 or TRBV6-3 and TRBJ1-4; 8 nucleotides match TRBD1. The CDR3 is made up of 15 amino acids. CDR1 is MNHEY and CDR2 is SVGEGT in the germline V gene. V trimming: 5 bases; J trimming: 7 bases; junction bases outside the gene matches: 9. In DNA form, the CDR3 reads TGTGCCAGCAGTGACAGGGGCGCGATTGGTGAAAAACTGTTTTTT. Protein: CASSDRGAIGEKLFF.